This TCR beta chain was documented in a study of blood T cell repertoires in COVID-19. At the level of the study: Collection of acute and convalescent COVID-19 samples took place in the United States, Italy and Spain. Sources were T cells, B-cell-depleted T cells, or PBMCs; the material itself was cDNA or gDNA.

CDR1 is SGHTA, CDR2 FQGNSA, per germline. This CDR3 has 14 residues. V was cut by 5 bases and J by 4 bases, with 11 bases left in between. Measured with immunoSEQ multiplex PCR; TCRdb has only the in-frame clones, and not every one. This sample has hundreds of thousands of clones, with around 90% found just once. Residents of 24 US areas, aged roughly 18 to 89 years, made up the participants. The specimen was PBMCs or T cells enriched from blood (not recorded which). This chain uses TRBV7-2 with TRBJ1-4; tentatively, D is TRBD1 (6 bases). The clonotype was recovered from a woman under 40 with acute COVID-19. The CDR3 loop is CASSRDRNNEKLFF. In DNA, the CDR3 is TGTGCCAGCAGCCGTGACAGGAATAATGAAAAACTGTTTTTT. Supplemented by reference TRBV7-2 and TRBJ1-4, the full variable domain reads GAGVSQSPSNKVTEKGKDVELRCDPISGHTALYWYRQSLGQGLEFLIYFQGNSAPDKSGLPSDRFSAERTGGSVSTLTIQRTQQEDSAVYLCASSRDRNNEKLFFGSGTQLSVL.